The count of the clone carrying this T cell receptor (beta chain) is one. As yet, its antigen is unknown. A much larger clonotype is one base distant, so this may be a read error. CDR1 MRHNA and CDR2 SNTAGT come from the germline V gene. Trimming took 4 bases from V and 6 from J; bases not matched to a gene: 18. CDR3 length: 18 residues. This sample stems from a study of CD8 T cells in ankylosing spondylitis. Findings of the study overall: Disease-associated clones were reportedly significantly overrepresented in matched ankylosing spondylitis synovial fluid. What seemed typical of ankylosing spondylitis blood was a TCR beta motif built from about 8 highly homologous variants.

Quantitative barcoded 5'-RACE was used to prepare TCR beta libraries. A single record per CDR3 protein comes from TCRdb applying MiXCR to the 5' RACE reads. The sample holds a few hundred thousand distinct CDR3 sequences; approximately 20% are singletons and the top ten take about 8.2%. V usage is TRBV6-4 and J usage is TRBJ2-1, with 7 bases identical to TRBD2. This clonotype was sampled from a male donor with ankylosing spondylitis or in good health (not recorded which). What was sequenced was blood, either unsorted or a sorted T cell fraction (not recorded which). The CDR3 spells CASSAPLGGLWESNEQFF. CDR3 DNA: TGTGCCAGCAGTGCCCCGCTGGGGGGGTTGTGGGAGAGCAATGAGCAGTTCTTC.